This T cell receptor beta chain is from a study of blood T cell repertoires in COVID-19. The data were produced by immunoSEQ multiplex PCR, yet TCRdb's version contains in-frame clones alone and is incomplete. Of roughly 200,000 clones in the sample, about 82% were seen once. V lost 2 bases and J lost 7, with 12 bases in between. The germline V gene encodes CDR1 GTSNPN and CDR2 SVGIG (reference sequence). This CDR3 spans 13 amino acids. Material for sequencing was PBMCs or T cells enriched from blood (not recorded which). The rearrangement joins TRBV30 to TRBJ1-5, with a possible D match to TRBD1 (6 bases). This TCR was sampled from a man aged 35-49 years with acute COVID-19. The CDR3 bases are TGTGCCTGGAGTCAGGGGCAGGGCCAGCCCCAGCATTTT. Protein sequence: CAWSQGQGQPQHF.